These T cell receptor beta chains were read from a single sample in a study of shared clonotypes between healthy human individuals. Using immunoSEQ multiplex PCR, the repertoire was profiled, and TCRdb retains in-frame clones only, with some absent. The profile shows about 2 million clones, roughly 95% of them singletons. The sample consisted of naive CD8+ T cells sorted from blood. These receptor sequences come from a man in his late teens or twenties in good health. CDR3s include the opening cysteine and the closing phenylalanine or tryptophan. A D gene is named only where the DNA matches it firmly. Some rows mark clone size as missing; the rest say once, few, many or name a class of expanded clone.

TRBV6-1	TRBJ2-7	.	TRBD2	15	TGTGCCAGCAGTAAGCTAGCGGGGGAGCTTTACGAGCAGTACTTC	CASSKLAGELYEQYF
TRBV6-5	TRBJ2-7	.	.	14	TGTGCCAGCAGTTACCGGGGGGCAGACTACGAGCAGTACTTC	CASSYRGADYEQYF
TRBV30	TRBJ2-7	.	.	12	TGTGCCTGGAGTGGACTCGTCTACGAGCAGTACTTC	CAWSGLVYEQYF
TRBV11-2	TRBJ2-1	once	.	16	TGTGCCAGCAGCTCAGGACAGAATAATCTCATTGGGGAGCAGTTCTTC	CASSSGQNNLIGEQFF
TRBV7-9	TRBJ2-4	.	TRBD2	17	TGTGCCAGCAGCTCAAATATAGCGGGATTAAAGGGCAACATTCAGTACTTC	CASSSNIAGLKGNIQYF
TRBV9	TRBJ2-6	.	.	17	TGTGCCAGCAGCGTAGATCCCTCCTTCTCTGGGGCCAACGTCCTGACTTTC	CASSVDPSFSGANVLTF
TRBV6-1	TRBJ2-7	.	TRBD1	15	TGTGCCAGTATAATTCGGGACAGGGGCCTCAACGAGCAGTACTTC	CASIIRDRGLNEQYF
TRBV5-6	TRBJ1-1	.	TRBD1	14	TGTGCCAGCAGCCCCGGGACAGGGAACACTGAAGCTTTCTTT	CASSPGTGNTEAFF
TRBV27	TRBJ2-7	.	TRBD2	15	TGTGCCAGCAGTTTGGGGGGGTGGGGACTCTACGAGCAGTACTTC	CASSLGGWGLYEQYF
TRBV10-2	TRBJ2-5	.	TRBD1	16	TGCGCCAGCAGTGAAGCTTTCGGTGACAGGGGCGAGACCCAGTACTTC	CASSEAFGDRGETQYF
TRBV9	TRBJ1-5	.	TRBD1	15	TGTGCCAGCAGCCTCGGGACAGGGGGCTTTCAGCCCCAGCATTTT	CASSLGTGGFQPQHF
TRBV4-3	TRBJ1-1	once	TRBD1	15	TGCGCCAGCAGCCAGCGACAGGGGGATCTCTTGGAAGCTTTCTTT	CASSQRQGDLLEAFF
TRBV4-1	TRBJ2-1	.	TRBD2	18	TGCGCCAGCAGCGACTTGGGACTAGCGGGGGGCCCTTACAATGAGCAGTTCTTC	CASSDLGLAGGPYNEQFF
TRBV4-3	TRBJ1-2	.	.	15	TGCGCCAGCAGCCAAGGACTCAGGGATGGTTATGGCTACACCTTC	CASSQGLRDGYGYTF
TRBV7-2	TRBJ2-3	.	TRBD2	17	TGTGCCAGCAGCCCTCGGACTAGCGGGGAAGGAGGAGATACGCAGTATTTT	CASSPRTSGEGGDTQYF
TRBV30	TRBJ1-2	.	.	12	TGTGCCTGGAGTGTGGGCGGGGATGGCTACACCTTC	CAWSVGGDGYTF
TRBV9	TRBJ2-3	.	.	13	TGTGCCAGCAGCGTAGATGGAGAATCGACGCAGTATTTT	CASSVDGESTQYF
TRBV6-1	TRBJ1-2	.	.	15	TGTGCCAGCAGTGATGGAGGAGGGCTTGTGGATGGCTACACCTTC	CASSDGGGLVDGYTF
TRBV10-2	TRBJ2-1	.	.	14	TGCGCCAGCAGACCGCAAGGGGATTACAATGAGCAGTTCTTC	CASRPQGDYNEQFF
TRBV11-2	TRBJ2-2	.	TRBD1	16	TGTGCCAGCAGCGTAACAGGGGGCGCGGGCACCGGGGAGCTGTTTTTT	CASSVTGGAGTGELFF
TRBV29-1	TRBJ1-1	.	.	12	TGCAGCGTTGAAGATCAAGGCACTGAAGCTTTCTTT	CSVEDQGTEAFF
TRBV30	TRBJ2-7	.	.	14	TGTGCCTGGAGTGGTGGGACCCCATGGGGGGAGCAGTACTTC	CAWSGGTPWGEQYF
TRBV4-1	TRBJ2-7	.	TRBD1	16	TGCGCCAGCAGCCAAGGGGGGACAGGGGGCACCTACGAGCAGTACTTC	CASSQGGTGGTYEQYF
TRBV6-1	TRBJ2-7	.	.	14	TGTGCCAGCAGTGACTGGCGGGATTCCTACGAGCAGTACTTC	CASSDWRDSYEQYF
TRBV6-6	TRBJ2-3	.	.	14	TGTGCCAGCAGTCTAGGCGGTAGCACAGATACGCAGTATTTT	CASSLGGSTDTQYF
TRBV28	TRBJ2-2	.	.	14	TGTGCCAGCAGTAGGACTACTTTCACCGGGGAGCTGTTTTTT	CASSRTTFTGELFF
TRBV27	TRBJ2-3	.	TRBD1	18	TGTGCCAGCAGTGGGGGACAGGGGGCGCGCATCCCACCAGATACGCAGTATTTT	CASSGGQGARIPPDTQYF
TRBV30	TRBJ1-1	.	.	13	TGTGCCTGGAGTCAGGGGCTGAACACTGAAGCTTTCTTT	CAWSQGLNTEAFF
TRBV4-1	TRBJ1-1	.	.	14	TGCGCCAGCAGCCCCGAGTCAGTGAACACTGAAGCTTTCTTT	CASSPESVNTEAFF
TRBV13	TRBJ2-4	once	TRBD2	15	TGTGCCAGCAGCCTAGGGAGGGTAGCCAAAAACATTCAGTACTTC	CASSLGRVAKNIQYF
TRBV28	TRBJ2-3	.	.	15	TGTGCCAGCAGTTTCACGATTCCGATGGCAGATACGCAGTATTTT	CASSFTIPMADTQYF
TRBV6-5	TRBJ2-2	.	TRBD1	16	TGTGCCAGCAGTTACTCAGGGGGCGTGAACACCGGGGAGCTGTTTTTT	CASSYSGGVNTGELFF
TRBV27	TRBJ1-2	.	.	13	TGTGCCAGCCGATCAACAGGGCCGCATGGCTACACCTTC	CASRSTGPHGYTF
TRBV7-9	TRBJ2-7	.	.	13	TGTGCCAGCAGCTTAGTCCCCAACTACGAGCAGTACTTC	CASSLVPNYEQYF
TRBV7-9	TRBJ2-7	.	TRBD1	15	TGTGCCAGCAGCTTAGTGGCAGGGGGCAAGAACGAGCAGTACTTC	CASSLVAGGKNEQYF
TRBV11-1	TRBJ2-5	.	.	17	TGTGCCAGCAGCTTACTGTTCGGCGGGCCATACCAAGAGACCCAGTACTTC	CASSLLFGGPYQETQYF
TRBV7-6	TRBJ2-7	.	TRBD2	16	TGTGCCAGCAGCTTAGCTCTTGGCGGGAGGGTCTACGAGCAGTACTTC	CASSLALGGRVYEQYF
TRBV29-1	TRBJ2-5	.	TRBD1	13	TGCAGCGTTGAAACAGGGGGTTGGGAGACCCAGTACTTC	CSVETGGWETQYF
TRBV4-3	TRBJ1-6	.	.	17	TGCGCCAGCAGCCAGGGTTGGGACGGTCTCTATAATTCACCCCTCCACTTT	CASSQGWDGLYNSPLHF
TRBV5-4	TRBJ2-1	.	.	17	TGTGCCAGCAGCTTGGACCCTTTTGGGGCCTCCTACAATGAGCAGTTCTTC	CASSLDPFGASYNEQFF
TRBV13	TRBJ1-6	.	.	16	TGTGCCAGCAGCCCCCGGGGGTCCGAATATAATTCACCCCTCCACTTT	CASSPRGSEYNSPLHF
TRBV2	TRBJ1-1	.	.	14	TGTGCCAGCAGTGTAGGACAGATGAACACTGAAGCTTTCTTT	CASSVGQMNTEAFF
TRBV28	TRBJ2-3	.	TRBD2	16	TGTGCCAGCAGCTTATTAGCGGGGGATTCCACAGATACGCAGTATTTT	CASSLLAGDSTDTQYF
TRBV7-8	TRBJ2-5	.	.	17	TGTGCCAGCAGCTTAGGTGCACCGGCCCGGGCTGGGGAGACCCAGTACTTC	CASSLGAPARAGETQYF